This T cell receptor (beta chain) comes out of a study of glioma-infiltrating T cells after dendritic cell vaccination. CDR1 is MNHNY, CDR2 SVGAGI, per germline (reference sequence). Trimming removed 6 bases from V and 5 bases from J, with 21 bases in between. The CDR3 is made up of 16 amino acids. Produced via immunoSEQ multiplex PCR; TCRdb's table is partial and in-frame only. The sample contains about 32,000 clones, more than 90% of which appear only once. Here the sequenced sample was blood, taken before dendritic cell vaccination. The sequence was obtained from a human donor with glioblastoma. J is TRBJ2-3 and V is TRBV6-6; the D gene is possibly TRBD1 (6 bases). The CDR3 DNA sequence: TGTGCCAGCAGGGACCCCCGGGACACGGCGAGAGATACGCAGTATTTT. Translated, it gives CASRDPRDTARDTQYF.